This TCR beta chain is drawn from a study of blood T cell repertoires in COVID-19. TCRdb's table, derived via immunoSEQ multiplex PCR, lists solely in-frame clones and lacks some. The repertoire has under 200,000 clones, 75% to 90% of them found once; the top ten carry under 2.5%. CDR3 length: 16 amino acids. The V segment lost 5 bases and the J segment 2 bases; nucleotides outside the gene matches: 13. Germline CDR1 reads SGHRS; CDR2 reads YFSETQ. The chain carries TRBV5-1 and TRBJ2-7; TRBD1 matches 7 bases. What was sequenced was peripheral blood. The source of this sequence is a man between 65 and 85 years old with active or convalescent COVID-19. The CDR3: CASSFQTGSSAYEQYF. The DNA for the CDR3 is TGCGCCAGCAGTTTCCAGACAGGGAGCTCAGCCTACGAGCAGTACTTC.